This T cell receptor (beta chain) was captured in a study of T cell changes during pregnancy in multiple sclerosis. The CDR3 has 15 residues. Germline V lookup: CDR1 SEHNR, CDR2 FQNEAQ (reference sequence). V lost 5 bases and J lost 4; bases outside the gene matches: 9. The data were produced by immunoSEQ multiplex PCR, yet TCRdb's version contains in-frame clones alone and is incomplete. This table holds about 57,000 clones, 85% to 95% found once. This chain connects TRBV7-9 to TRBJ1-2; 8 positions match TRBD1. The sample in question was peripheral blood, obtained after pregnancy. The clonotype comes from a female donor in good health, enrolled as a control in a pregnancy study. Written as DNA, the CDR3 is TGTGCCAGCAGCATCGGACAGGGAACGGTCTATGGCTACACCTTC. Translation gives CASSIGQGTVYGYTF.